These T cell receptor beta chains were read from a single sample in a study of T cells in Graves' hyperthyroidism and ophthalmopathy. TCRdb analysed the multiplex PCR reads with MiXCR anew, one entry per CDR3 protein. Altogether about 690,000 distinct CDR3 sequences are present, 17% being singletons, with the ten largest covering about 14%. Sequencing input: blood. The receptors originated from a man aged 45-65 years with Graves' hyperthyroidism. Each CDR3 is given with its conserved first and last residue. A D gene is named only where the DNA matches it firmly. Only part of the rows carry a size: once, few, many, or a class if the clone is expanded.

.	TRBV11-2	TRBJ1-2	.	TGTGCCAGCAGCCCCGAGCCCTATGGCTACACCTTC	CASSPEPYGYTF
few	TRBV29-1	TRBJ2-5	TRBD1	TGCAGCTCCTGGGACAGGCCGACCCAGTACTTC	CSSWDRPTQYF
.	TRBV7-9	TRBJ1-1	.	TGTGCCAGCAGGTTTACAGGTGAAGCTTTCTTT	CASRFTGEAFF
many	TRBV11-2	TRBJ2-1	TRBD2	TGTGCCAGCAGCTGGCGTCTAGCGGAGAAGCAGTTCTTC	CASSWRLAEKQFF
.	TRBV11-3	TRBJ2-1	TRBD2	TGTGCCAGCAGCTTAGTGGCTAGCGGGGGAAGCTCCTACAATGAGCAGTTCTTC	CASSLVASGGSSYNEQFF
.	TRBV5-1	TRBJ1-3	.	TGCGCCAGCACTGCAGGGGTCTCTGGAAACACCATATATTTT	CASTAGVSGNTIYF
few	TRBV29-1	TRBJ2-7	.	TGCAGCGTGGAGCCCGCAGGGAACCCCTACGAGCAGTACTTC	CSVEPAGNPYEQYF
few	TRBV27	TRBJ2-4	.	TGTGCCAGCAGTTTTTTTTCCGGAGCCAAAAACATTCAGTACTTC	CASSFFSGAKNIQYF
few	TRBV9	TRBJ2-5	TRBD2	TGTGCCAGCAGCGTAGGGCTAGCGGGAGTTACACAAGAGACCCAGTACTTC	CASSVGLAGVTQETQYF
many	TRBV14	TRBJ2-5	TRBD2	TGTGCCAGCAGCCTAGGACTAGCAGTGGGAGAGACCCAGTACTTC	CASSLGLAVGETQYF
many	TRBV27	TRBJ1-5	.	TGTGCCAGCAGTTTGGAAGGGGCGGAGAATCAGCCCCAGCATTTT	CASSLEGAENQPQHF
many	TRBV7-3	TRBJ1-1	.	TGTGCCAGCAGCTTAGGGAATGCTGAAGCTTTCTTT	CASSLGNAEAFF
few	TRBV6-2/TRBV6-3	TRBJ1-4	TRBD1	TGTGCCAGCAGTTCTTCCGGGACAGGGTCTGAAAAACTGTTTTTT	CASSSSGTGSEKLFF
many	TRBV10-3	TRBJ2-7	TRBD1	TGTGCCACCATAGAGGGACAGGACTTTACCTACGAGCAGTACTTC	CATIEGQDFTYEQYF
many	TRBV10-3	TRBJ2-7	.	TGTGCCATCAGTGTGGGGGGTCTCGACGAGCAGTACTTC	CAISVGGLDEQYF
.	TRBV20-1	TRBJ2-1	.	TGCAGTGCTATCGGCGGGATAGCGCATAATGAGCAGTTCTTC	CSAIGGIAHNEQFF
.	TRBV27	TRBJ1-2	TRBD1	TGTGCCAGCAGTTTAGGGGACAGGGACCTCTATGGCTACACCTTC	CASSLGDRDLYGYTF
many	TRBV29-1	TRBJ2-5	TRBD1	TGCAGCGCTTCGGACAGGCCGGCGGAGACCCAGTACTTC	CSASDRPAETQYF
many	TRBV29-1	TRBJ1-1	.	TGCAGCGCTACGGACAGTTACACTGAAGCTTTCTTT	CSATDSYTEAFF
few	TRBV4-1	TRBJ2-2	.	TGCGCCAGCAGCCAAGACCAGGGGCGAGGAACCGGGGAGCTGTTTTTT	CASSQDQGRGTGELFF
many	TRBV12-3/TRBV12-4	TRBJ2-2	TRBD2	TGTGCCAGCACCGTTAGCGGGATTGACACCGGGGAGCTGTTTTTT	CASTVSGIDTGELFF
few	TRBV3-1	TRBJ1-2	TRBD1	TGTGCCAGCAGCCACCCCGGGACAGGGCACTATGGCTACACCTTC	CASSHPGTGHYGYTF
.	TRBV9	TRBJ1-2	.	TGTGCCAGCAGCGTAGCGGTGGCAGGGTGGGGCTACACCTTC	CASSVAVAGWGYTF
few	TRBV3-1	TRBJ1-2	.	TGTGCCAGCAGCCAAACCTCTATACGGTTGGGCTATGGCTACACCTTC	CASSQTSIRLGYGYTF
many	TRBV10-3	TRBJ2-3	TRBD2	TGTGCCATCAAAGCGGGAGGAGGAGATACGCAGTATTTT	CAIKAGGGDTQYF
many	TRBV20-1	TRBJ2-2	TRBD2	TGCAGTGCTAGCCCTCAAACCGGGACTAGTGACACCGGGGAGCTGTTTTTT	CSASPQTGTSDTGELFF
many	TRBV28	TRBJ1-3	.	TGTGCCAGCAGTTCGGATTCAGGGTACTCTGGAAACACCATATATTTT	CASSSDSGYSGNTIYF
few	TRBV4-3	TRBJ2-7	TRBD1	TGCGCCAGCAGCCAAGTTCAGGGGAGACAGGGGGCCCACGAGCAGTACTTC	CASSQVQGRQGAHEQYF
many	TRBV20-1	TRBJ1-1	TRBD1	TGCAGTGCGGACACAGGGGGCACTGAAGCTTTCTTT	CSADTGGTEAFF